The 29 T cell receptor beta chains below come from one sample, sequenced in a study of cytomegalovirus exposure and HLA in healthy donors. The PCR made use of 60 Vbeta and 13 Jbeta primers. Here immunoSEQ multiplex PCR was the method, and the copy in TCRdb shows in-frame clones only, minus some. The table includes some 90,000 clones, about 76% detected once. The sample consisted of PBMCs. The receptors shown here come from a woman in her seventies in good health and CMV-seropositive.

This clone occurred once. The gene calls are TRBV4-2 and TRBJ2-1; D unresolved. The CDR3 consists of 16 residues. V gave up 1 base and J gave up 0 bases, with 10 bases separating them. Germline CDR1 and CDR2: LGHNA and YNFKEQ. For the CDR3, the DNA is TGTGCCAGCAGCCAAGTGAAGCCATCCTCCTACAATGAGCAGTTCTTC. Translated: CASSQVKPSSYNEQFF.

This clone showed up just once. J is TRBJ1-1 and V is TRBV7-2; 7 nucleotides agree with TRBD1. This CDR3 is built from 14 residues. Germline-derived CDR1 and CDR2 are SGHTA and FQGNSA. The ends lost 5 bases at V and 7 bases at J; junction bases unmatched: 10. In DNA, the CDR3 is TGTGCCAGCAGCCTCCGACAGGGAATGATTGAAGCTTTCTTT. Its protein product is CASSLRQGMIEAFF.

In this sample, this clone turned up a few times. This sequence joins TRBV6-6 and TRBJ1-1, with TRBD1 matching 7 bases. CDR3 length: 15 amino acids. V gave up 3 bases and J gave up 7 bases; unmatched junction bases: 11. The germline CDR1 and CDR2 sequences are MNHNY and SVGAGI (reference sequence). Here the CDR3 reads CASSYTPTGPSEAFF. The DNA for the CDR3 is TGTGCCAGCAGTTATACCCCGACAGGGCCTAGTGAAGCTTTCTTT.

V gene TRBV4-1 combines with J gene TRBJ2-7, with 11 nucleotides matching TRBD2. V shed 1 base and J 3 bases; nucleotides not matched to a gene: 2. The CDR3 covers 15 residues. Germline CDR1 is MGHRA and CDR2 is YSYEKL. CDR3 nucleotide sequence: TGCGCCAGCAGCCAAGGGGGACTAGCGGACTACGAGCAGTACTTC. Its protein product is CASSQGGLADYEQYF.

J is TRBJ1-4 and V is TRBV7-2; no clear D. Between the trimmed V and J ends, which lost 2 bases and 2 bases, there was a span of 12 bases. CDR1 SGHTA and CDR2 FQGNSA come from the germline V gene. CDR3 length equals 16 residues. CDR3 in amino acids: CASSLYSVMTNEKLFF. CDR3 coding DNA: TGTGCCAGCAGCTTATACAGTGTGATGACTAATGAAAAACTGTTTTTT.

This clone showed up just once. V gene TRBV27 combines with J gene TRBJ1-1, with D possibly TRBD1 on 5 matching bases. V lost 5 bases, J lost 5 bases, and 15 bases lay in between. The CDR3 is 14 amino acids. Per germline, CDR1 MNHEY and CDR2 SMNVEV (reference sequence). The CDR3 protein is CASSPLTVRTEAFF. CDR3 coding DNA: TGTGCCAGCAGTCCATTGACAGTTCGTACTGAAGCTTTCTTT.

The chain recombines TRBV7-9 with TRBJ2-1; 7 positions agree with TRBD1. Germline assignment: CDR1 SEHNR and CDR2 FQNEAQ (reference sequence). After removal of 5 bases from V and 4 bases from J, the junction contained 8 bases not matched to a gene. This CDR3 has 15 amino acids. This CDR3 reads CASSPPGTVYNEQFF. CDR3 in DNA: TGTGCCAGCAGCCCCCCGGGGACAGTTTACAATGAGCAGTTCTTC.

The rearrangement links TRBV6-5 to TRBJ2-7, with a tentative D call TRBD2 (5 bases). The germline CDR1 and CDR2 sequences are MNHEY and SVGAGI. This CDR3 region has 12 residues. V was trimmed by 8 bases and J by 3 bases, leaving 11 bases between them. CDR3 bases: TGTGCCAGCGACCTTCGGGGCTACGAGCAGTACTTC. The encoded protein is CASDLRGYEQYF.

V gene TRBV10-2 combines with J gene TRBJ2-1; D is unresolved. CDR1 is WSHSY, CDR2 SAAADI, per germline. This CDR3 has 16 residues. Trimming removed 6 bases at V and 1 base at J, with 16 bases between. Here the CDR3 reads CASSPWQVPSYNEQFF. Here the CDR3 DNA reads TGCGCCAGCAGCCCATGGCAAGTTCCATCCTACAATGAGCAGTTCTTC.

The chain combines TRBV18 with TRBJ1-1; the D is unclear. The CDR3 has 14 residues. Trimming removed 2 bases at V and 1 base at J, with 8 bases between. In germline, CDR1 is KGHSH, CDR2 LQKENI. CDR3 sequence: CASSPTDTNTEAFF. The DNA of the CDR3 is TGTGCCAGCTCACCAACCGACACGAACACTGAAGCTTTCTTT.

The chain has TRBV5-6 and TRBJ2-1; 7 nucleotides align to TRBD2. Looked up from germline, CDR1 is SGHDT and CDR2 is YYEEEE. The CDR3 has 17 amino acids. The J segment lost 6 bases and the V segment lost 1 base, leaving 13 bases of the junction unmatched. CDR3 in DNA: TGTGCCAGCAGCTTGCCCGGGGGGATGGGGAAGTCCAATGAGCAGTTCTTC. The encoded protein is CASSLPGGMGKSNEQFF.

The rearrangement links TRBV10-3 to TRBJ1-1; 10 nucleotides line up with TRBD1. Trimming removed 2 bases from V and 1 base from J; junction bases left unmatched: 13. Looked up from germline, CDR1 is ENHRY and CDR2 is SYGVKD. The CDR3 sequence is 19 residues long. The CDR3 DNA reads as TGTGCCATCAGTGAGCCCATAGCATCCGGGACAGGGGCGAACACTGAAGCTTTCTTT. Translating gives CAISEPIASGTGANTEAFF.

V is TRBV30 and J is TRBJ2-1, with unresolved D. Trimming cost V 6 bases and J 1 base, with 16 bases left between them. Germline loops: CDR1 GTSNPN, CDR2 SVGIG (reference sequence). The length of the CDR3 is 15 residues. The CDR3 sequence is CACADYPVSYNEQFF. CDR3 sequence (DNA): TGTGCCTGCGCGGATTACCCAGTATCCTACAATGAGCAGTTCTTC.

The rearrangement uses TRBV5-1 and TRBJ2-5, with 8 bases aligning to TRBD1. The CDR3 contains 14 residues. J gave up 3 bases and V 0 bases, and 1 base lay outside the gene matches. Germline loops: CDR1 SGHRS, CDR2 YFSETQ. The CDR3 region is CASSLDRGKETQYF. CDR3 bases: TGCGCCAGCAGCTTGGACAGGGGGAAAGAGACCCAGTACTTC.

V gene TRBV7-2 combines with J gene TRBJ1-1, with 7 bases aligning to TRBD1. CDR3 length equals 17 residues. V lost 5 bases to trimming and J lost 2 bases; unmatched junction nucleotides: 14. Germline V gene sequence: CDR1 SGHTA, CDR2 FQGNSA. The CDR3 DNA reads TGTGCCAGCAGCCGAAAGGGACAGACAGGAGTAAACACTGAAGCTTTCTTT. Translation gives CASSRKGQTGVNTEAFF.

V usage is TRBV27 and J usage is TRBJ2-1, with unresolved D. This CDR3 region has 13 residues. The germline gives CDR1 MNHEY, CDR2 SMNVEV (reference sequence). Trimming left V 3 bases short and J 6 bases short, with 9 bases between. The CDR3 reads CASSFGQFNEQFF. The CDR3 nucleotides are TGTGCCAGCAGTTTTGGGCAGTTCAATGAGCAGTTCTTC.

This clone was seen a handful of times. V gene TRBV7-2 combines with J gene TRBJ2-7; 8 bases align to TRBD2. Germline-derived CDR1 and CDR2 are SGHTA and FQGNSA. V gave up 2 bases and J gave up 7 bases; unmatched junction bases: 7. CDR3 length equals 14 residues. Written as DNA, the CDR3 is TGTGCCAGCAGCTTACAGGCTAGCGGGCGAGAGCAGTACTTC. It specifies CASSLQASGREQYF.

This chain links TRBV30 with TRBJ2-1; D is ambiguous. The germline CDR1 and CDR2 sequences are GTSNPN and SVGIG (reference sequence). The CDR3 length is 14 residues. V lost 0 bases and J 9 bases, leaving 15 bases between the germline ends. CDR3: CAWSVSEIYGEQFF. The CDR3 bases are TGTGCCTGGAGTGTTAGTGAGATCTACGGTGAGCAGTTCTTC.

The chain combines TRBV30 with TRBJ2-7; D possibly corresponds to TRBD2 (6 bases). Trimming shortened V by 3 bases and J by 4 bases, and 16 bases separated the two germline ends. The CDR3 runs 14 residues. CDR1 is GTSNPN and CDR2 is SVGIG in the germline V gene (reference sequence). The CDR3 region has the DNA TGTGCCTGGAGCGGTTACCGGGGAGGATACGAGCAGTACTTC. The encoded protein is CAWSGYRGGYEQYF.

This clone has just one count. This rearrangement joins TRBV15 to TRBJ1-5, with D tentatively TRBD1 (5 bases). CDR3 length equals 14 residues. The V end was cut by 0 bases, the J end by 7 bases, with 10 bases between. Germline CDR1 reads LNHNV; CDR2 reads YYDKDF (reference sequence). The DNA of the CDR3 is TGTGCCACCAGCAGAGACAGGGTTAACCAGCCCCAGCATTTT. This encodes CATSRDRVNQPQHF. The variable domain in full, completed from reference TRBV15 and TRBJ1-5, reads DAMVIQNPRYQVTQFGKPVTLSCSQTLNHNVMYWYQQKSSQAPKLLFHYYDKDFNNEADTPDNFQSRRPNTSFCFLDIRSPGLGDTAMYLCATSRDRVNQPQHFGDGTRLSIL.

The CDR3 nucleotides read TGTGCCAGCAGCTTAGCGGGAAAGTTAACCTACGAGCAGTACTTC. This codes for CASSLAGKLTYEQYF. V and J are TRBV11-3 and TRBJ2-7; D may be TRBD2 (5 bases). Per the germline V gene, CDR1 is SGHNT and CDR2 is YENEEA. The CDR3 covers 15 residues. V was trimmed by 1 base and J by 2 bases, leaving 12 bases between them.

CDR3 nucleotide sequence: TGTGCCAGCACCCGGGAGGGGGCCAGCTCCTATAATTCACCCCTCCACTTT. This gives the protein CASTREGASSYNSPLHF. This chain connects TRBV27 to TRBJ1-6, with 7 bases fitting TRBD1. Unmatched junction bases numbered 9, after V lost 7 bases and J lost 0 bases. Per germline, CDR1 MNHEY and CDR2 SMNVEV (reference sequence). The CDR3 loop spans 17 amino acids.

This clone was recorded only once. V and J are TRBV6-4 and TRBJ2-3; 10 nucleotides agree with TRBD2. In germline, CDR1 is MRHNA, CDR2 SNTAGT. This CDR3 region has 16 residues. Trimming removed 7 bases from V and 2 bases from J; junction bases left unmatched: 9. The CDR3 region is CASKRLAGTPTDTQYF. The CDR3 DNA sequence: TGTGCCAGCAAAAGACTAGCGGGCACGCCCACAGATACGCAGTATTTT.

The rearrangement uses TRBV12-2 and TRBJ2-7; no check of the table's D call, TRBD2, against the DNA was made. TRBV12-2 is marked as a pseudogene. The CDR3 has 12 amino acids. The chain's CDR3 is CASRLDLYEQYF. Here the CDR3 DNA reads TGTGCAAGTCGCTTAGACCTATACGAGCAGTACTTC.

The chain links TRBV27 to TRBJ1-1; 8 bases are a match to TRBD1. Trimming removed 2 bases from V and 8 bases from J; junction bases left unmatched: 16. The CDR3 covers 17 residues. Germline V lookup: CDR1 MNHEY, CDR2 SMNVEV (reference sequence). CDR3 sequence: CASSLSRTGRSVSEAFF. The CDR3 DNA sequence: TGTGCCAGCAGTTTAAGTCGGACAGGGAGGAGCGTTTCCGAAGCTTTCTTT.

This clone has just one count. The chain couples TRBV6-5 to TRBJ1-5; D might be TRBD1 (6 bases). The ends were cut back, 11 bases at V and 7 bases at J, with 21 bases in the middle. Germline V gene sequence: CDR1 MNHEY, CDR2 SVGAGI. CDR3 length: 14 amino acids. The CDR3 loop reads CACRDAGGGQPQHF. The CDR3 nucleotides are TGTGCCTGCCGAGACGCAGGCGGGGGCCAGCCCCAGCATTTT.

The chain recombines TRBV28 with TRBJ2-7, with 11 bases matching TRBD2. The germline V gene has CDR1 MDHEN and CDR2 SYDVKM. V lost 0 bases to trimming and J lost 3 bases; unmatched junction nucleotides: 1. The CDR3 is 15 amino acids. DNA for the CDR3: TGTGCCAGCAGTTTATGGACTAGCGGGAACTACGAGCAGTACTTC. This codes for CASSLWTSGNYEQYF.

This clone was detected only a few times. The chain is built from TRBV30 and TRBJ2-1; 10 nucleotides line up with TRBD2. The length of the CDR3 is 14 residues. CDR1 and CDR2 (germline): GTSNPN, SVGIG (reference sequence). Germline trimming cut 3 bases from V and 6 bases from J; bases unmatched to any gene: 5. In DNA form, the CDR3 reads TGTGCCTGGAGGGAGACTAGCGGGTTCAATGAGCAGTTCTTC. Translation gives CAWRETSGFNEQFF.

This sequence joins TRBV6-1 and TRBJ1-5; 7 bases line up with TRBD1. The germline V gene has CDR1 MNHNS and CDR2 SASEGT. After removal of 8 bases from V and 1 base from J, the junction contained 5 bases not matched to a gene. The CDR3 contains 14 residues. The CDR3 is CASEKTGSNQPQHF. In DNA, the CDR3 is TGTGCCAGCGAGAAGACAGGGAGCAATCAGCCCCAGCATTTT.